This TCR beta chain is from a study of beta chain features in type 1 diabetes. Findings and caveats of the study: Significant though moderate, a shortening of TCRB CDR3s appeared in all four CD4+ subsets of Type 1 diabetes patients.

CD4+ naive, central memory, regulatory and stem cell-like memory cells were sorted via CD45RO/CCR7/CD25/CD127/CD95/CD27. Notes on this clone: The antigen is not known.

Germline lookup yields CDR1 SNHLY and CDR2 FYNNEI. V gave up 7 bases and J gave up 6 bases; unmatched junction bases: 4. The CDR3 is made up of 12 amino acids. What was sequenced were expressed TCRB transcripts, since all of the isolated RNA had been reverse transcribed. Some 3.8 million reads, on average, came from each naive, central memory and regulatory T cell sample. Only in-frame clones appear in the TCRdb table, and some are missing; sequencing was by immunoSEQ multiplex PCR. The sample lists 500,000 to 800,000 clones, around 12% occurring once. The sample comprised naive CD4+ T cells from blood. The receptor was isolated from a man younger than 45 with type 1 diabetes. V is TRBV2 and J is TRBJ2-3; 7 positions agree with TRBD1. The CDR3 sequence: CASINRGDTQYF. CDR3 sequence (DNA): TGTGCCAGCATCAACAGGGGCGATACGCAGTATTTT. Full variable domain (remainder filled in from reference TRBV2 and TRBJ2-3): EPEVTQTPSHQVTQMGQEVILRCVPISNHLYFYWYRQILGQKVEFLVSFYNNEISEKSEIFDDQFSVERPDGSNFTLKIRSTKLEDSAMYFCASINRGDTQYFGPGTRLTVL.